The 23 T cell receptor beta chains in this list originate from one sample, sequenced in a study of blood T cell repertoires in COVID-19. Assay used: immunoSEQ multiplex PCR; TCRdb lists only in-frame clones, some missing. The table has roughly 62,000 clones, approximately 86% seen once; the top ten hold 6.5% to 8%. The sequenced sample consisted of peripheral blood. These receptors all stem from a human donor with active COVID-19. The donor label of this sample is uncertain.

This clone was recorded a few times. The chain is built from TRBV3-1 (or the pseudogene TRBV3-2) and TRBJ2-7; 8 bases agree with TRBD2. The CDR3 loop spans 14 amino acids. V was clipped by 3 bases and J by 4 bases; unmatched bases: 5. Germline V gives CDR1 LGHDT, CDR2 YNNKEL (reference sequence). CDR3 sequence (DNA): TGTGCCAGCAGCCACCCGGGGGGGCGGTACGAGCAGTACTTC. Translation gives CASSHPGGRYEQYF.

This clone appeared once. The chain has TRBV24-1 and TRBJ1-2, with 11 positions matching TRBD1. V shed 6 bases and J 2 bases; nucleotides not matched to a gene: 7. The CDR3 consists of 16 residues. Germline CDR1 and CDR2: KGHDR and SFDVKD. The DNA of the CDR3 is TGTGCCACCAGTCCACCGGGACAGGGGGTAAACTATGGCTACACCTTC. As protein: CATSPPGQGVNYGYTF.

The chain links TRBV4-1 to TRBJ1-2; no reliable D call. The germline gives CDR1 MGHRA, CDR2 YSYEKL. The V gene lost 4 bases and the J gene lost 6 bases, with 18 bases spanning the gap. The CDR3 runs to 15 residues. The CDR3 sequence is CASSLRSEGVDGYTF. CDR3 in DNA: TGCGCCAGCAGCCTAAGAAGCGAAGGCGTTGATGGCTACACCTTC.

The chain recombines TRBV28 with TRBJ1-2; perhaps TRBD1 as D (6 bases). With 1 base removed from V and 1 base from J, the gap between germline ends came to 13 bases. The CDR3 has 16 amino acids. Germline values: CDR1 MDHEN, CDR2 SYDVKM. Here the CDR3 DNA reads TGTGCCAGCAGTTTATTTTCGGGGGGCTTTAACTATGGCTACACCTTC. This encodes CASSLFSGGFNYGYTF.

This rearrangement joins TRBV7-9 to TRBJ1-5; the match to TRBD1 covers 8 bases. The CDR3 contains 19 residues. The ends lost 1 base at V and 5 bases at J; junction bases unmatched: 16. CDR1 and CDR2 from the germline V gene are SEHNR and FQNEAQ (reference sequence). The CDR3: CASSLGHITGQGKYQPQHF. CDR3 coding DNA: TGTGCCAGCAGCTTAGGCCACATTACAGGACAGGGAAAATATCAGCCCCAGCATTTT.

The chain links TRBV10-3 to TRBJ2-7; 8 positions match TRBD1. The junction had 20 bases not matched to a gene; V was cut back by 4 bases and J by 6 bases. CDR1 and CDR2 from the germline V gene are ENHRY and SYGVKD. The CDR3 runs to 18 residues. The CDR3 nucleotides are TGTGCCATCAGTGTAAACTCAGCAAACTTAGGACAGGGCGCCGAGCAGTACTTC. It codes for CAISVNSANLGQGAEQYF.

The chain combines TRBV5-1 with TRBJ1-2, with D maybe TRBD1 (5 bases). Trimming cost V 5 bases and J 1 base, with 18 bases left between them. The CDR3 runs 16 residues. Germline V gene data show CDR1 as SGHRS and CDR2 as YFSETQ. The CDR3 protein is CASSPDSRVINYGYTF. CDR3 sequence (DNA): TGCGCCAGCAGTCCAGACAGCAGAGTAATTAACTATGGCTACACCTTC.

The V gene is TRBV6-5, the J gene TRBJ2-3, with TRBD2 matching over 9 bases. CDR3 length equals 14 residues. The junction had 3 bases not matched to a gene; V was cut back by 6 bases and J by 2 bases. Per germline, CDR1 MNHEY and CDR2 SVGAGI. CDR3 amino acids: CASRTSGNTDTQYF. CDR3 in DNA: TGTGCCAGCAGGACTAGCGGAAACACAGATACGCAGTATTTT.

The V gene is TRBV5-1, the J gene TRBJ2-7, with TRBD1 matching over 7 bases. There are 13 residues in the CDR3. Losses at the gene ends were 4 bases for V and 8 bases for J; bases not matched to a gene: 9. Germline lookup yields CDR1 SGHRS and CDR2 YFSETQ. The CDR3 DNA is TGCGCCAGCAGCCTCCGGGACAGAGGAAAGCAGTACTTC. Translation gives CASSLRDRGKQYF.

The chain is built from TRBV4-1 and TRBJ2-3; 10 bases are shared with TRBD1. Trimming removed 5 bases from V and 6 bases from J; junction bases left unmatched: 5. Looked up from germline, CDR1 is MGHRA and CDR2 is YSYEKL. The CDR3 consists of 14 residues. CDR3 sequence: CASSGQGEWDTQYF. CDR3 DNA sequence: TGCGCCAGCAGCGGACAGGGGGAATGGGATACGCAGTATTTT.

The J gene is TRBJ1-6, the V gene TRBV25-1, with 7 bases aligning to TRBD1. The CDR3 is 13 amino acids. CDR1 and CDR2 (germline): MGHDK, SYGVNS. V shed 9 bases and J 8 bases; nucleotides not matched to a gene: 7. The CDR3: CASGTAPYSPLHF. The CDR3, as DNA: TGTGCCAGTGGGACAGCGCCCTATTCACCCCTCCACTTT.

V and J are TRBV9 and TRBJ2-1; 7 nucleotides agree with TRBD2. Germline V gene lookup returns CDR1 SGDLS and CDR2 YYNGEE. V lost 0 bases to trimming and J lost 15 bases; unmatched junction nucleotides: 6. The CDR3 runs to 12 residues. DNA for the CDR3: TGTGCCAGCAGCGTAGTAAGCGGGGTTCCGTTCTTC. It specifies CASSVVSGVPFF.

The chain has TRBV28 and TRBJ1-2, with TRBD1 matching 10 bases. J gave up 7 bases and V 5 bases, and 10 bases lay outside the gene matches. CDR3 length: 15 residues. Germline CDR1 reads MDHEN; CDR2 reads SYDVKM. CDR3 in amino acids: CASSKPPGQGTGYTF. CDR3 nucleotides: TGTGCCAGCAGTAAACCCCCGGGACAGGGGACTGGCTACACCTTC.

V gene TRBV13 combines with J gene TRBJ2-7; D remains unclear. The CDR3 is 13 amino acids. Between the trimmed V and J ends, which lost 1 base and 2 bases, there was a span of 6 bases. CDR1 and CDR2 from the germline V gene are PRHDT and FYEKMQ (reference sequence). The CDR3 loop reads CASSLAGPYEQYF. CDR3 DNA sequence: TGTGCCAGCAGCTTAGCGGGTCCCTACGAGCAGTACTTC.

The chain has TRBV2 and TRBJ1-2, with D uncertain. Germline V lookup: CDR1 SNHLY, CDR2 FYNNEI. This CDR3 spans 9 amino acids. Deletions cut 5 bases from V and 14 bases from J, with 9 bases between. CDR3 in DNA: TGTGCCAGCAGTTTAGAGAAAACCTTC. Translating gives CASSLEKTF.

The rearrangement joins TRBV7-2 to TRBJ1-2, with D hard to call. V shed 1 base and J shed 2 bases, with 8 bases lying between them. Germline CDR1 reads SGHTA; CDR2 reads FQGNSA. The CDR3 is made up of 14 amino acids. In DNA, the CDR3 is TGTGCCAGCAGCTTAGTAGCACGGAACTATGGCTACACCTTC. Protein: CASSLVARNYGYTF. Drawing the rest from reference TRBV7-2 and TRBJ1-2, the complete variable domain is GAGVSQSPSNKVTEKGKDVELRCDPISGHTALYWYRQSLGQGLEFLIYFQGNSAPDKSGLPSDRFSAERTGGSVSTLTIQRTQQEDSAVYLCASSLVARNYGYTFGSGTRLTVV.

V usage is TRBV24-1 and J usage is TRBJ2-1, with D perhaps matching TRBD2 (6 bases). Germline values: CDR1 KGHDR, CDR2 SFDVKD. The V and J ends lost 3 bases and 6 bases respectively, with 8 bases between them. This CDR3 has 13 residues. The chain's CDR3 is CATSDKGGNEQFF. CDR3 bases: TGTGCCACCAGTGATAAGGGAGGCAATGAGCAGTTCTTC.

This clone is labeled as medium-sized (0.01 to 0.1%). The V and J genes are TRBV9 and TRBJ2-7; possibly TRBD1 for D (6 bases). Per the germline V gene, CDR1 is SGDLS and CDR2 is YYNGEE. This CDR3 is built from 14 residues. Trimming left V 0 bases short and J 3 bases short, with 10 bases between. The CDR3 here is CASSVDGTLYEQYF. In DNA form, the CDR3 reads TGTGCCAGCAGCGTAGATGGGACACTCTACGAGCAGTACTTC. The full variable domain, completed using reference TRBV9 and TRBJ2-7, is DSGVTQTPKHLITATGQRVTLRCSPRSGDLSVYWYQQSLDQGLQFLIQYYNGEERAKGNILERFSAQQFPDLHSELNLSSLELGDSALYFCASSVDGTLYEQYFGPGTRLTVT.

The rearrangement uses TRBV4-3 and TRBJ2-3; D not certain. This CDR3 region has 16 residues. V lost 1 base and J 0 bases, leaving 11 bases between the germline ends. Germline lookup yields CDR1 LGHNA and CDR2 YSLEER. CDR3 DNA sequence: TGCGCCAGCAGCCAAGTTCCGGGTGGGAGCACAGATACGCAGTATTTT. As protein: CASSQVPGGSTDTQYF.

The chain is built from TRBV5-1 and TRBJ2-5, with TRBD2 matching 11 bases. With 4 bases clipped from V and 3 bases from J, the junction kept 5 bases outside the gene matches. CDR1 is SGHRS, CDR2 YFSETQ, per germline. The CDR3 has 15 amino acids. The CDR3 DNA sequence: TGCGCCAGCAGCGACAAGACTAGCGGGAAAGAGACCCAGTACTTC. Protein sequence: CASSDKTSGKETQYF. Drawing the rest from reference TRBV5-1 and TRBJ2-5, the complete variable domain is KAGVTQTPRYLIKTRGQQVTLSCSPISGHRSVSWYQQTPGQGLQFLFEYFSETQRNKGNFPGRFSGRQFSNSRSEMNVSTLELGDSALYLCASSDKTSGKETQYFGPGTRLLVL.

The chain joins TRBV28 to TRBJ2-5, with 7 bases fitting TRBD2. Germline CDR1 and CDR2: MDHEN and SYDVKM. The CDR3 runs 14 residues. The J segment lost 7 bases and the V segment lost 3 bases, leaving 8 bases of the junction unmatched. The CDR3 nucleotides are TGTGCCAGCAGTTTTGAGAGCGGACTAGGGACCCAGTACTTC. Translating it yields CASSFESGLGTQYF.

The rearrangement uses TRBV2 and TRBJ2-7; D possibly corresponds to TRBD1 (7 bases). CDR1 SNHLY and CDR2 FYNNEI come from the germline V gene. Trimming removed 11 bases from V and 2 bases from J, with 19 bases in between. This CDR3 is built from 14 residues. CDR3 amino acids: CASKPQGGPYEQYF. The DNA for the CDR3 is TGTGCCTCTAAACCCCAGGGGGGTCCCTACGAGCAGTACTTC.

The chain uses TRBV7-2 and TRBJ1-2; possible D gene TRBD1, 5 bases. The V gene's germline CDR1 is SGHTA and CDR2 FQGNSA. The ends were cut back, 5 bases at V and 4 bases at J, with 26 bases in the middle. This CDR3 spans 18 amino acids. CDR3 protein: CASSPSPYRRRGIYGYTF. CDR3 nucleotide sequence: TGTGCCAGCAGCCCATCTCCCTATAGGCGGAGGGGAATCTATGGCTACACCTTC. Full variable domain (outside the CDR3, taken from reference TRBV7-2 and TRBJ1-2): GAGVSQSPSNKVTEKGKDVELRCDPISGHTALYWYRQSLGQGLEFLIYFQGNSAPDKSGLPSDRFSAERTGGSVSTLTIQRTQQEDSAVYLCASSPSPYRRRGIYGYTFGSGTRLTVV.